Here is one T cell receptor beta chain with its context. The sample belongs to a study of blood T cell repertoires in COVID-19. CDR1 KGHSH and CDR2 LQKENI come from the germline V gene. This CDR3 has 14 amino acids. V lost 4 bases and J 0 bases, leaving 7 bases between the germline ends. Enrollees, roughly 18 to 90 years old, lived in approximately 25 US areas. The study assigned cohorts using participant-reported clinical history. Each exposed participant met a COVID-19 case in the 2 weeks preceding study entry. Produced via immunoSEQ multiplex PCR; TCRdb's table is partial and in-frame only. The sample holds 210,000 or so clones; roughly 85% are singletons and the top ten take 4.8%.

This receptor was identified in a woman aged 50 to 60 who had been exposed to COVID-19. The sample consisted of PBMCs or T cells enriched from blood (not recorded which). This rearrangement joins TRBV18 to TRBJ2-1; D not resolved. CDR3 in amino acids: CASSLEFSYNEQFF. Here the CDR3 DNA reads TGTGCCAGCTCACTGGAGTTCTCCTACAATGAGCAGTTCTTC.